The entry that follows covers one T cell receptor (beta chain) sequence. No antigen is known for it. These data come from a study of T cell repertoires and Cas9 in healthy adults. Across the study: Multi-effector potency, cytotoxicity and lineage were assessed in SpCas9-reactive CD4 and CD8 T cells.

Study conclusions and caveats: SpCas9-reactive regulatory T cells reportedly mitigated SpCas9-reactive effector T cells in vitro.

This CDR3 contains 11 residues. Germline lookup yields CDR1 MDHEN and CDR2 SYDVKM. Trimming stripped 6 bases from V and 5 bases from J, with 8 bases between. Sequencing was performed with immunoSEQ multiplex PCR; in TCRdb, only in-frame clones are kept and a portion is missing. The sample has 20,000 to 25,000 clones; under 95% are singletons. The chain carries TRBV28 and TRBJ2-7; no clear D gene. The TCR originated in a human donor in good health. Material: CD4+ effector T cells (CD127+, CD25-, CD137-, CD154-) from PBMCs; culture status not recorded. As DNA, the CDR3 is TGTGCCAGCAGCCAGGCCCACGAGCAGTACGTC. Translated: CASSQAHEQYV.